What follows describes a single T cell receptor (beta chain). Its antigen is not known. The data belong to a study of T cell responses to AZD1222 COVID-19 vaccine. General study findings and limits: Just a handful of AZD1222 recipients tested seropositive at baseline. Repertoire samples came only from after the peak T cell response. Clonal diversity was possibly underestimated, and the donors were mostly white British, with more females.

In germline, CDR1 is SGHNT, CDR2 YYREEE (reference sequence). The CDR3 is 13 amino acids. V gave up 0 bases and J gave up 6 bases, with 9 bases separating them. Profiling relied on immunoSEQ multiplex PCR, and the TCRdb table lists in-frame clones only, not all of them. The sample yields 70,000 to 85,000 clones, roughly 88% seen once. Sample: peripheral blood, taken on day 0 of AZD1222 vaccination. The chain carries TRBV5-4 and TRBJ1-1; D not resolved. The clonotype originates from an adult in good health. The CDR3 region has the DNA TGTGCCAGCAGCTTGGCAGGTACGGCTGAAGCTTTCTTT. Its translation: CASSLAGTAEAFF.